This paragraph reports one TCR beta chain. The J segment lost 7 bases and the V segment lost 6 bases, leaving 2 bases of the junction unmatched. This CDR3 is 14 amino acids long. TCRdb fed the 5' RACE reads into MiXCR, producing one record per CDR3 protein. The sample comprises about 330,000 distinct CDR3 sequences, roughly 3.9% of which are singletons, and roughly 25% rests with the top ten. These data originate in a study of T cells after yellow fever vaccination. This chain uses TRBV12-3 or TRBV12-4 with TRBJ2-1, with 14 bases identical to TRBD2. This sample comprised PBMCs, obtained 5 days after the yellow fever booster vaccination. The source of this sequence is a man aged 18 to 30 who received the YFV17D yellow fever vaccine. The CDR3 DNA reads as TGTGCCAGCAGGGGACTAGCGGGGGAGAATGAGCAGTTCTTC. This encodes CASRGLAGENEQFF.